The rows below give T cell receptor beta chains drawn from one sample of a study of blood T cell repertoires in COVID-19. Method: immunoSEQ multiplex PCR; TCRdb's copy keeps in-frame clones and lacks some. The sample shows about 100,000 clones, about nine tenths of them seen only once. The specimen sequenced was peripheral blood. Source of these receptors: a human donor with active COVID-19. The donor label of this sample is uncertain. CDR3s include the opening cysteine and the closing phenylalanine or tryptophan. A D gene is named only where the DNA matches it firmly. Size tells how often a clone was seen (once, few, many) or the class of an expanded clone, and some rows leave it out.

V gene: TRBV28
clone size: -
J gene: TRBJ1-5
D gene: TRBD1
CDR3 DNA: TGTGCCAGCAGTTTAATGAAGGTTTGGCGGGACAGCAATAGCAATCAGCCCCAGCATTTT
CDR3 protein: CASSLMKVWRDSNSNQPQHF

V gene: TRBV6-7
clone size: -
J gene: TRBJ1-2
D gene: TRBD1
CDR3 DNA: TGTGCCAGCAGTTACGGGGACAGGGGCTCTACTGGCTACACCTTC
CDR3 protein: CASSYGDRGSTGYTF

V gene: TRBV11-2
clone size: -
J gene: TRBJ2-7
D gene: -
CDR3 DNA: TGTGCCAGCAGCTGGGAGCCCTGGACCTACGAGCAGTACTTC
CDR3 protein: CASSWEPWTYEQYF

V gene: TRBV28
clone size: -
J gene: TRBJ2-7
D gene: TRBD2
CDR3 DNA: TGTGCCAGCAGCAACTCCGCGGGGGGAAAAAGCTACGAGCAGTACTTC
CDR3 protein: CASSNSAGGKSYEQYF

V gene: TRBV15
clone size: -
J gene: TRBJ2-1
D gene: -
CDR3 DNA: TGTGCCACCAGCACCACGACAGGCGCGTCTACAATGGGGCAGTTCTTC
CDR3 protein: CATSTTTGASTMGQFF

V gene: TRBV7-9
clone size: -
J gene: TRBJ1-1
D gene: -
CDR3 DNA: TGTGCCAGCACCGATCTGACACATAACACTGAAGCTTTCTTT
CDR3 protein: CASTDLTHNTEAFF

V gene: TRBV7-3
clone size: -
J gene: TRBJ2-3
D gene: TRBD2
CDR3 DNA: TGTGCCAGCAGTCCAAGGTCGTGGAGCGGGGGAACAGATACGCAGTATTTT
CDR3 protein: CASSPRSWSGGTDTQYF

V gene: TRBV6-1
clone size: -
J gene: TRBJ2-5
D gene: TRBD2
CDR3 DNA: TGTGCCACCCAGGGACTACAAGAGACCCAGTACTTC
CDR3 protein: CATQGLQETQYF

V gene: TRBV11-2
clone size: -
J gene: TRBJ1-6
D gene: TRBD1
CDR3 DNA: TGTGCCAGCAGCTTACGGGACAGGGCCAATTCACCCCTCCACTTT
CDR3 protein: CASSLRDRANSPLHF

V gene: TRBV4-1
clone size: once
J gene: TRBJ2-7
D gene: -
CDR3 DNA: TGCGCCAGCAGCCAAGGCATAGGGGCCTACGAGCAGTACTTC
CDR3 protein: CASSQGIGAYEQYF

V gene: TRBV2
clone size: -
J gene: TRBJ2-3
D gene: TRBD1
CDR3 DNA: TGTGCCAGCAGTGAGGGGGACAGGGGCGGCACAGATACGCAGTATTTT
CDR3 protein: CASSEGDRGGTDTQYF

V gene: TRBV24-1
clone size: -
J gene: TRBJ2-1
D gene: -
CDR3 DNA: TGTGCCACCAGTGACCCTGGGCAGAATGAGCAGTTCTTC
CDR3 protein: CATSDPGQNEQFF

V gene: TRBV4-1
clone size: -
J gene: TRBJ1-1
D gene: -
CDR3 DNA: TGCGCCAGCAGCCAAGACGGTCTGTGGGAGCCCGAAGCTTTCTTT
CDR3 protein: CASSQDGLWEPEAFF

V gene: TRBV5-6
clone size: once
J gene: TRBJ1-2
D gene: TRBD1
CDR3 DNA: TGTGCCAGCAGCTTGGGGGACAGTAGAATCCTCAACTATGGCTACACCTTC
CDR3 protein: CASSLGDSRILNYGYTF

V gene: TRBV5-1
clone size: once
J gene: TRBJ2-7
D gene: TRBD1
CDR3 DNA: TGCGCCAGCAGCCCCAAAGGACAGGCCTCCTACGAGCAGTACTTC
CDR3 protein: CASSPKGQASYEQYF

V gene: TRBV5-6
clone size: few
J gene: TRBJ2-5
D gene: -
CDR3 DNA: TGTGCCAGCAGCTTGACGGGGGTTGGAGAGACCCAGTACTTC
CDR3 protein: CASSLTGVGETQYF

V gene: TRBV7-6
clone size: -
J gene: TRBJ2-7
D gene: -
CDR3 DNA: TGTGCCAGCAGCCCGGTTTGGGGCGACGAGCAGTACTTC
CDR3 protein: CASSPVWGDEQYF

V gene: TRBV6-1
clone size: -
J gene: TRBJ1-4
D gene: -
CDR3 DNA: TGTGCCAGCAGTGAAGATAGGGGGTCCGGGGAAAAACTGTTTTTT
CDR3 protein: CASSEDRGSGEKLFF

V gene: TRBV10-1
clone size: once
J gene: TRBJ2-3
D gene: -
CDR3 DNA: TGCGCCAGCAGTGAGGCGGGCCTAGGGGATACGCAGTATTTT
CDR3 protein: CASSEAGLGDTQYF

V gene: TRBV4-2
clone size: -
J gene: TRBJ2-1
D gene: TRBD2
CDR3 DNA: TGTGCCAGCAGCCGGACTAGCGGGGGCGAGCAGTTCTTC
CDR3 protein: CASSRTSGGEQFF

V gene: TRBV7-3
clone size: -
J gene: TRBJ2-5
D gene: TRBD2
CDR3 DNA: TGTGCCAGCAGCTTAAGGGCGTCGGCGGGGGGATCTTTGGAGACCCAGTACTTC
CDR3 protein: CASSLRASAGGSLETQYF

V gene: TRBV7-9
clone size: -
J gene: TRBJ1-2
D gene: TRBD1
CDR3 DNA: TGTGCCAGCAGCGGAGGGACAGGGCCAAACTATGGCTACACCTTC
CDR3 protein: CASSGGTGPNYGYTF

V gene: TRBV19
clone size: -
J gene: TRBJ1-6
D gene: -
CDR3 DNA: TGTGCCAGTAGTATAGGAATTGTTTTCAGCTCCTATAATTCACCCCTCCACTTT
CDR3 protein: CASSIGIVFSSYNSPLHF

V gene: TRBV6-2/TRBV6-3
clone size: -
J gene: TRBJ2-3
D gene: TRBD2
CDR3 DNA: TGTGCCAGCAGTTACTCGGCGGGGGGGCCGACAGATACGCAGTATTTT
CDR3 protein: CASSYSAGGPTDTQYF

V gene: TRBV29-1
clone size: once
J gene: TRBJ1-2
D gene: -
CDR3 DNA: TGCAGCTGCAGAGATAGCAGTAACTATGGCTACACCTTC
CDR3 protein: CSCRDSSNYGYTF

V gene: TRBV6-5
clone size: -
J gene: TRBJ1-1
D gene: TRBD1
CDR3 DNA: TGTGCCAGCAGTTGGGACAGAATAAGCCCGGACACTGAAGCTTTCTTT
CDR3 protein: CASSWDRISPDTEAFF

V gene: TRBV7-3
clone size: -
J gene: TRBJ2-2
D gene: -
CDR3 DNA: TGTGCCAGCAGCTTAATTTCAGTGGCCAACACCGGGGAGCTGTTTTTT
CDR3 protein: CASSLISVANTGELFF

V gene: TRBV11-3
clone size: few
J gene: TRBJ2-1
D gene: -
CDR3 DNA: TGTGCCAGCAGCTTACAAGGAGGGTACAATGAGCAGTTCTTC
CDR3 protein: CASSLQGGYNEQFF

V gene: TRBV7-7
clone size: -
J gene: TRBJ2-1
D gene: -
CDR3 DNA: TGTGCTAGCAGCTTAGACAGTTACAATGAGCAGTTCTTC
CDR3 protein: CASSLDSYNEQFF

V gene: TRBV9
clone size: -
J gene: TRBJ2-3
D gene: TRBD2
CDR3 DNA: TGTGCCAGCAGTACAGCGGGGGTGGGGACAGATACGCAGTATTTT
CDR3 protein: CASSTAGVGTDTQYF

V gene: TRBV19
clone size: -
J gene: TRBJ1-1
D gene: -
CDR3 DNA: TGTGCCAGCCTAGGGGCGGTCAACACTGAAGCTTTCTTT
CDR3 protein: CASLGAVNTEAFF

V gene: TRBV5-4
clone size: few
J gene: TRBJ1-1
D gene: TRBD1
CDR3 DNA: TGTGCCAGCAGCAGCGGGACAGGGGACGCTTTCTTT
CDR3 protein: CASSSGTGDAFF

V gene: TRBV7-9
clone size: few
J gene: TRBJ1-1
D gene: -
CDR3 DNA: TGTGCCAGCAGCTTAGGGGGTATAAGGGGTGGCACTGAAGCTTTCTTT
CDR3 protein: CASSLGGIRGGTEAFF

V gene: TRBV27
clone size: -
J gene: TRBJ2-7
D gene: -
CDR3 DNA: TGTGCCAGCAGTTTGCAACAGGGCCTTTCCTACGAGCAGTACTTC
CDR3 protein: CASSLQQGLSYEQYF

V gene: TRBV6-1
clone size: -
J gene: TRBJ1-1
D gene: -
CDR3 DNA: TGTGCCAGCAGTGAAGGGACGGCAGAAGCAGGAGGTAATGAAGCTTTCTTT
CDR3 protein: CASSEGTAEAGGNEAFF

V gene: TRBV7-9
clone size: -
J gene: TRBJ2-1
D gene: -
CDR3 DNA: TGTGCCAGCACCCCCGGGGTGGATGAGCAGTTCTTC
CDR3 protein: CASTPGVDEQFF

V gene: TRBV4-1
clone size: -
J gene: TRBJ1-4
D gene: TRBD1
CDR3 DNA: TGCGCCAGCAGCCGAAAGAGACAGGGGGAGGGAGCAACTAATGAAAAACTGTTTTTT
CDR3 protein: CASSRKRQGEGATNEKLFF